The 9 T cell receptor beta chains listed next were all sequenced from one sample in a study of T cell repertoires in cytomegalovirus infection. TCRdb reanalysed the reads using MiXCR and keeps one entry per CDR3 protein. The data show about 280,000 distinct CDR3 sequences, 22% seen once. Their antigen targets remain unknown. The source material was cultured PBMCs, sampled from culture after CMV antigen stimulation. Source of these receptors: a human donor in good health (CMV status not recorded). Some clones in this sample may be carry-over from other donors' samples.

This clonotype has more than one count but fewer than ten. The chain is built from TRBV7-9 and TRBJ2-3; weak D call: TRBD1 (6 bases). Per the germline V gene, CDR1 is SEHNR and CDR2 is FQNEAQ (reference sequence). This CDR3 comprises 15 residues. Deletions cut 6 bases from V and 2 bases from J, with 15 bases between. CDR3: CASSRRQEPTDTQYF. CDR3 sequence (DNA): TGTGCCAGCAGTCGGCGACAGGAACCCACAGATACGCAGTATTTT.

The chain joins TRBV28 to TRBJ2-5; possible D gene TRBD1, 6 bases. CDR3 length equals 15 residues. The germline V and J ends were trimmed by 4 bases and 1 base, with 13 bases remaining between them. CDR1 is MDHEN and CDR2 is SYDVKM in the germline V gene. DNA for the CDR3: TGTGCCAGCAGTTCTTTTGACAGGATCCAAGAGACCCAGTACTTC. Amino acids: CASSSFDRIQETQYF. The whole variable domain, remainder taken from reference TRBV28 and TRBJ2-5, is DVKVTQSSRYLVKRTGEKVFLECVQDMDHENMFWYRQDPGLGLRLIYFSYDVKMKEKGDIPEGYSVSREKKERFSLILESASTNQTSMYLCASSSFDRIQETQYFGPGTRLLVL.

This clonotype was seen many times. V usage is TRBV7-2 and J usage is TRBJ1-5, with D perhaps TRBD1 (6 bases). Trimming took 4 bases from V and 2 from J, leaving 18 bases between them. This CDR3 spans 17 amino acids. Germline assignment: CDR1 SGHTA and CDR2 FQGNSA. This CDR3 is CASSSDFGGGGNQPQHF. CDR3 nucleotides: TGTGCCAGCAGCTCGGATTTCGGCGGGGGCGGCAATCAGCCCCAGCATTTT.

This sequence joins TRBV20-1 and TRBJ2-7, with D perhaps TRBD2 (5 bases). The CDR3 is 14 residues long. Per germline, CDR1 DFQATT and CDR2 SNEGSKA (reference sequence). Deletions cut 2 bases from V and 6 bases from J, with 17 bases between. Written as DNA, the CDR3 is TGCAGTGCTAGACGAGTCCTAGCTGGGTTCGAGCAGTACTTC. It codes for CSARRVLAGFEQYF.

This rearrangement joins TRBV27 to TRBJ1-5; 7 bases align to TRBD1. Germline V gives CDR1 MNHEY, CDR2 SMNVEV (reference sequence). V lost 4 bases and J lost 6; bases outside the gene matches: 18. The CDR3 contains 18 residues. CDR3 nucleotides: TGTGCCAGCAGTTGGGTCAATCCGGGACAGCGATTGGGTCAGCCCCAGCATTTT. Amino acid sequence: CASSWVNPGQRLGQPQHF.

In its sample, this clonotype was seen many times. This rearrangement joins TRBV6-1 to TRBJ2-1; 10 nucleotides align to TRBD2. This CDR3 region has 16 residues. J lost 5 bases, V lost 4 bases, and 8 bases had no gene match. Germline CDR1 is MNHNS and CDR2 is SASEGT. The CDR3 nucleotides read TGTGCCAGCAGTGTATGGCTAGCGGGAGCAGACAATGAGCAGTTCTTC. Its protein product is CASSVWLAGADNEQFF.

This chain links TRBV3-1 with TRBJ2-2; 13 bases fit TRBD2. The V segment lost 4 bases and the J segment 1 base; nucleotides outside the gene matches: 9. Per germline, CDR1 LGHDT and CDR2 YNNKEL (reference sequence). The CDR3 totals 19 residues. CDR3 loop: CASSRLTSGRAGNTGELFF. Written as DNA, the CDR3 is TGTGCCAGCAGCCGTCTAACTAGCGGGAGGGCCGGGAACACCGGGGAGCTGTTTTTT.

In this sample, this clonotype turned up many times. The CDR3 sequence is CASSSGHSFEQYV. CDR3 in DNA: TGTGCCAGCAGTTCCGGACACTCTTTCGAGCAGTACGTC. This sequence joins TRBV6-2 or TRBV6-3 and TRBJ2-7, with a tentative D call TRBD1 (5 bases). Between the trimmed V and J ends, which lost 4 bases and 6 bases, there was a span of 13 bases. The CDR3 consists of 13 residues. Looked up from germline, CDR1 is MNHEY and CDR2 is SVGEGT.

This clonotype appeared many times. The chain couples TRBV7-2 to TRBJ2-2; TRBD1 agrees at 7 bases. The germline V gene has CDR1 SGHTA and CDR2 FQGNSA. V lost 1 base, J lost 6 bases, and 11 bases stayed unmatched. The CDR3 loop spans 17 amino acids. DNA for the CDR3: TGTGCCAGCAGCTTAGAAGAGAGGACAGGTCCTGCCGGGGAGCTGTTTTTT. Protein product: CASSLEERTGPAGELFF.